This T cell receptor beta chain was sequenced in a study of blood T cell repertoires in COVID-19. The overall study: The analysed material was cDNA or gDNA that came from T cells, B-cell-depleted T cells, or PBMCs.

From germline, CDR1 is MDHEN and CDR2 SYDVKM. V was trimmed by 5 bases and J by 3 bases, leaving 14 bases between them. The CDR3 runs 15 residues. This clone was observed a few times. The data were produced by immunoSEQ multiplex PCR, yet TCRdb's version contains in-frame clones alone and is incomplete. The sample consists of 200,000 to 250,000 clones, roughly 90% of them appearing once. It was during active infection that Seattle patients were enrolled and then longitudinally followed. The sample comprised peripheral blood. The chain combines TRBV28 with TRBJ1-5; tentatively, D is TRBD1 (6 bases). The sequence was obtained from a man aged 60 to 75 with COVID-19, enrolled during active disease. The CDR3 sequence: CASSTQGSPNQPQHF. CDR3 in DNA: TGTGCCAGCAGTACCCAGGGGAGTCCCAATCAGCCCCAGCATTTT. Full variable domain (outside the CDR3, taken from reference TRBV28 and TRBJ1-5): DVKVTQSSRYLVKRTGEKVFLECVQDMDHENMFWYRQDPGLGLRLIYFSYDVKMKEKGDIPEGYSVSREKKERFSLILESASTNQTSMYLCASSTQGSPNQPQHFGDGTRLSIL.